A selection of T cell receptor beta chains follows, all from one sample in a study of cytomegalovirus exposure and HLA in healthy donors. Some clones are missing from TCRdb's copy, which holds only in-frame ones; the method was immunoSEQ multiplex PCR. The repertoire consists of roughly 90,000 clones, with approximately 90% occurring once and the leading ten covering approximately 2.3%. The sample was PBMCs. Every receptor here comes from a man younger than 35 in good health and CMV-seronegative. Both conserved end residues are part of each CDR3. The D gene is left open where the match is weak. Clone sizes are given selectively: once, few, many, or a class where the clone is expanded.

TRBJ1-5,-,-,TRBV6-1,CASSDSGGSQPQHF,TGTGCCAGCAGTGACAGCGGGGGGAGCCAGCCCCAGCATTTT
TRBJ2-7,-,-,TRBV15,CATRLLSGGDYEQYF,TGTGCCACCAGGCTACTTAGCGGAGGGGACTACGAGCAGTACTTC
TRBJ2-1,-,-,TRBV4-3,CASSQDGTTDNEQFF,TGCGCCAGCAGCCAAGACGGGACAACTGACAATGAGCAGTTCTTC
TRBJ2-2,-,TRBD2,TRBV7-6,CASSLELALLGNTGELFF,TGTGCCAGCAGCTTAGAACTAGCGCTCCTAGGGAACACCGGGGAGCTGTTTTTT
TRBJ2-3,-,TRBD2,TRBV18,CASSPRKTGTSGPTDTQYF,TGTGCCAGCTCACCCCGAAAAACGGGGACTAGCGGTCCCACAGATACGCAGTATTTT
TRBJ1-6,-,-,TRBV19,CASSIRRSSYNSPLHF,TGTGCCAGTAGTATTCGTAGGAGCTCCTATAATTCACCCCTCCACTTT
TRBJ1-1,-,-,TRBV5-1,CASNQGLNTEAFF,TGCGCCAGCAATCAGGGATTGAACACTGAAGCTTTCTTT
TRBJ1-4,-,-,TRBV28,CASSLGFGLFF,TGTGCCAGCAGTTTGGGCTTTGGGCTGTTTTTT
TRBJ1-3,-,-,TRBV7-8,CASSTQQGSYGNTIYF,TGTGCCAGCAGCACACAACAGGGAAGTTATGGAAACACCATATATTTT
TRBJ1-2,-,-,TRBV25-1,CASSFGAYGYTF,TGTGCCAGCAGTTTCGGTGCCTATGGCTACACCTTC
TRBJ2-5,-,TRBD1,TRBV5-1,CASSIGRTGVQETQYF,TGCGCCAGCAGCATAGGGCGGACAGGAGTCCAAGAGACCCAGTACTTC
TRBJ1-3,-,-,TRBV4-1,CASSQGAFGNTIYF,TGCGCCAGCAGCCAAGGGGCTTTTGGAAACACCATATATTTT
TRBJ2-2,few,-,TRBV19,CASRDTWVVRGPTGELFF,TGTGCCAGTAGGGACACATGGGTTGTTAGGGGTCCCACCGGGGAGCTGTTTTTT
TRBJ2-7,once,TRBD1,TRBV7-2,CASSLGDRGYEQYF,TGTGCCAGCAGCTTAGGGGACAGGGGGTACGAGCAGTACTTC
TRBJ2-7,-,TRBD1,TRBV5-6,CASSYGTGGYEQYF,TGTGCCAGCAGCTACGGGACAGGGGGATACGAGCAGTACTTC
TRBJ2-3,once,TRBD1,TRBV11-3,CASSFDRGLGTDTQYF,TGTGCCAGCAGCTTTGACAGGGGGCTGGGCACAGATACGCAGTATTTT
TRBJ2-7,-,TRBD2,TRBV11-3,CASSLVAGGPEQYF,TGTGCCAGCAGCTTAGTAGCGGGAGGGCCCGAGCAGTACTTC
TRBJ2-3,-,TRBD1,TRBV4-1,CASSHGTALTDTQYF,TGCGCCAGCAGCCACGGGACAGCCCTAACAGATACGCAGTATTTT
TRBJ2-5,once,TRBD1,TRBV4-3,CASSQVGTGQETQYF,TGCGCCAGCAGCCAAGTTGGGACAGGGCAAGAGACCCAGTACTTC
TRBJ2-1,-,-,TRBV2,CASSRRGVNEQFF,TGTGCCAGCAGTCGGCGGGGAGTCAATGAGCAGTTCTTC
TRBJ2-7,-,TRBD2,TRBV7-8,CASSLSGTSGRNEQYF,TGTGCCAGCAGCTTATCCGGGACTAGCGGGAGGAACGAGCAGTACTTC
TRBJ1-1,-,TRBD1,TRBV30,CAWSVAGTVTYTEAFF,TGTGCCTGGAGTGTAGCCGGGACAGTTACTTACACTGAAGCTTTCTTT
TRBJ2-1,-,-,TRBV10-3,CAITTREGPEGNEQFF,TGTGCCATCACTACGAGGGAAGGACCCGAGGGCAATGAGCAGTTCTTC
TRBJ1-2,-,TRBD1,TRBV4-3,CASSQADRDREGYGYTF,TGCGCCAGCAGCCAAGCCGACCGGGACAGGGAAGGCTATGGCTACACCTTC